The 23 T cell receptor beta chains listed next were all sequenced from one sample in a study of T cell changes during pregnancy in multiple sclerosis. The protocol was immunoSEQ multiplex PCR, while the TCRdb copy is restricted to in-frame clones and leaves out a portion. The repertoire holds some 70,000 clones, with 80% to 95% as singletons. The sample was peripheral blood, taken after pregnancy. Source of these receptors: a female donor in good health, enrolled as a control in a pregnancy study.

The rearrangement uses TRBV7-2 and TRBJ2-5; 9 positions match TRBD2. The CDR3 covers 16 residues. CDR1 and CDR2 from the germline V gene are SGHTA and FQGNSA. Germline trimming cut 1 base from V and 4 bases from J; bases unmatched to any gene: 7. CDR3: CASSLVGTSSPETQYF. In DNA, the CDR3 is TGTGCCAGCAGCTTAGTAGGGACTAGCTCCCCAGAGACCCAGTACTTC.

This rearrangement joins TRBV6-5 to TRBJ2-1; perhaps TRBD1 as D (5 bases). The V end was cut by 4 bases, the J end by 8 bases, with 21 bases between. This CDR3 contains 16 residues. Germline CDR1 and CDR2: MNHEY and SVGAGI. CDR3 nucleotide sequence: TGTGCCAGCAGTTCCGACAGACACATCCCAAGCCATGAGCAGTTCTTC. Translated: CASSSDRHIPSHEQFF.

The chain couples TRBV5-1 to TRBJ2-1; 7 bases are shared with TRBD2. The V segment lost 4 bases and the J segment 6 bases; nucleotides outside the gene matches: 16. Per the germline V gene, CDR1 is SGHRS and CDR2 is YFSETQ. This CDR3 comprises 17 residues. The CDR3 DNA reads TGCGCCAGCAGCCGACCAGAGGCGGGAGAAATTCGCAATGAGCAGTTCTTC. It codes for CASSRPEAGEIRNEQFF.

This chain joins TRBV28 and TRBJ2-5; 7 bases are shared with TRBD2. Unmatched junction bases numbered 1, after V lost 3 bases and J lost 3 bases. CDR1 and CDR2 from the germline V gene are MDHEN and SYDVKM. The CDR3 is 13 amino acids. The CDR3 reads CASSFAGEETQYF. Written as DNA, the CDR3 is TGTGCCAGCAGTTTTGCGGGGGAAGAGACCCAGTACTTC.

The rearrangement joins TRBV5-1 to TRBJ1-1, with TRBD1 identical over 7 bases. The CDR3 totals 16 residues. J was trimmed by 0 bases and V by 4 bases; bases with no gene match: 9. Germline-derived CDR1 and CDR2 are SGHRS and YFSETQ. CDR3 nucleotide sequence: TGCGCCAGCAGCCCATGGACAGGACCAATGAACACTGAAGCTTTCTTT. Translated: CASSPWTGPMNTEAFF.

The chain uses TRBV29-1 and TRBJ1-2; D is uncertain. V lost 4 bases and J 1 base, leaving 7 bases between the germline ends. The CDR3 extends over 12 amino acids. Germline loops: CDR1 SQVTM, CDR2 ANQGSEA. CDR3 sequence (DNA): TGCAGCGTTGCCTCCCTTAACTATGGCTACACCTTC. It codes for CSVASLNYGYTF.

The chain is built from TRBV6-4 and TRBJ1-5; D unclear. V lost 5 bases and J lost 7, with 18 bases in between. Germline V gene data show CDR1 as MRHNA and CDR2 as SNTAGT. The CDR3 length is 15 residues. The CDR3 DNA reads as TGTGCCAGCAGTCCGGGTGTGGGGAGTGGACAGCCCCAGCATTTT. Translating gives CASSPGVGSGQPQHF.

This clone has a handful of counts. The rearrangement joins TRBV6-1 to TRBJ1-5, with unresolved D. From germline, CDR1 is MNHNS and CDR2 SASEGT. CDR3 length equals 11 residues. V was cut by 0 bases and J by 12 bases, with 6 bases left in between. The CDR3 loop reads CASSEAYFQHF. CDR3 sequence (DNA): TGTGCCAGCAGTGAAGCTTATTTCCAGCATTTT.

The chain combines TRBV18 with TRBJ1-4; 7 bases match TRBD1. The germline V gene has CDR1 KGHSH and CDR2 LQKENI. CDR3 length equals 14 residues. The J segment lost 5 bases and the V segment lost 4 bases, leaving 4 bases of the junction unmatched. For the CDR3, the DNA is TGTGCCAGCTCACGGACAGGAAGAAATGAAAAACTGTTTTTT. Amino acids: CASSRTGRNEKLFF.

The genes are TRBV7-2 and TRBJ2-2; perhaps TRBD2 as D (6 bases). The CDR3 length is 15 residues. Germline V gene data show CDR1 as SGHTA and CDR2 as FQGNSA. V dropped 0 bases and J dropped 4 bases, with 9 bases sitting between them. CDR3 sequence: CASSLAPGGTGELFF. CDR3 bases: TGTGCCAGCAGCTTAGCGCCCGGGGGCACCGGGGAGCTGTTTTTT.

The rearrangement uses TRBV7-8 and TRBJ1-3; no clear D. V lost 5 bases, J lost 2 bases, and 10 bases lay in between. The CDR3 contains 14 residues. Germline V gives CDR1 SGHVS, CDR2 FQNEAQ. The CDR3 loop is CASSSSQPGNTIYF. CDR3 nucleotide sequence: TGTGCCAGCAGCAGTAGCCAACCTGGAAACACCATATATTTT.

The CDR3 protein is CASSSQGSRPPYEQYF. The DNA of the CDR3 is TGTGCCAGCAGTTCGCAGGGGTCCAGGCCCCCTTACGAGCAGTACTTC. The V gene is TRBV27, the J gene TRBJ2-7; D may be TRBD1 (6 bases). Germline lookup yields CDR1 MNHEY and CDR2 SMNVEV (reference sequence). Trimming stripped 4 bases from V and 4 bases from J, with 20 bases between. The CDR3 contains 16 residues.

The chain recombines TRBV2 with TRBJ1-4, with 8 positions matching TRBD1. This CDR3 has 15 residues. Germline trimming cut 7 bases from V and 5 bases from J; bases unmatched to any gene: 9. Germline V lookup: CDR1 SNHLY, CDR2 FYNNEI. CDR3 coding DNA: TGTGCCAGCAATTCACAGGGGGTCCGGAATGAAAAACTGTTTTTT. It codes for CASNSQGVRNEKLFF.

The CDR3 DNA follows: TGTGCCAGCAGTGAAGGGGGACTAGAGATCTACGAGCAGTACTTC. This codes for CASSEGGLEIYEQYF. The chain carries TRBV25-1 and TRBJ2-7, with 8 positions matching TRBD2. Trimming removed 2 bases from V and 3 bases from J; junction bases left unmatched: 6. Germline CDR1 is MGHDK and CDR2 is SYGVNS. The CDR3 loop spans 15 amino acids.

The chain employs TRBV11-2 and TRBJ2-7; 8 bases align to TRBD2. CDR1 and CDR2 (germline): SGHAT, FQNNGV. The CDR3 extends over 15 amino acids. Trimming cost V 5 bases and J 4 bases; bases outside gene matches: 10. CDR3 in amino acids: CASSHPSGRVYEQYF. CDR3 in DNA: TGTGCCAGCAGCCATCCCAGCGGGAGAGTTTACGAGCAGTACTTC.

This chain uses TRBV13 with TRBJ1-6; unclear D gene. CDR1 and CDR2 from the germline V gene are PRHDT and FYEKMQ (reference sequence). CDR3 size: 17 residues. The V and J ends lost 2 bases and 6 bases respectively, with 17 bases between them. The CDR3 loop reads CASSLQRIDGFNSPLHF. The DNA of the CDR3 is TGTGCCAGCAGCTTACAGCGGATAGACGGTTTTAATTCACCCCTCCACTTT.

The rearrangement joins TRBV9 to TRBJ2-1, with TRBD2 matching 7 bases. Trimming at V came to 1 base and at J to 13 bases, leaving 8 bases not matched to a gene. Germline lookup yields CDR1 SGDLS and CDR2 YYNGEE. The CDR3 is made up of 13 amino acids. CDR3 bases: TGTGCCAGCAGCGTAAGCCTAGCGGAGAAACAGTTCTTC. This sequence encodes CASSVSLAEKQFF.

This clone has just a few counts. The rearrangement uses TRBV19 and TRBJ1-5; unclear D gene. V was cut by 7 bases and J by 1 base, with 17 bases left in between. The CDR3 has 16 residues. The germline CDR1 and CDR2 sequences are LNHDA and SQIVND (reference sequence). The CDR3 is CASNLIGPGSNQPQHF. Written as DNA, the CDR3 is TGTGCCAGTAACTTAATAGGACCGGGGAGCAATCAGCCCCAGCATTTT.

V usage is TRBV7-2 and J usage is TRBJ2-7; possible D gene TRBD2, 5 bases. CDR1 and CDR2 (germline): SGHTA, FQGNSA. With 1 base removed from V and 1 base from J, the gap between germline ends came to 8 bases. The CDR3 has 14 amino acids. The CDR3 nucleotides are TGTGCCAGCAGCTTAGAGAGAGGGTCCTACGAGCAGTACTTC. Encoded protein: CASSLERGSYEQYF.

The chain couples TRBV2 to TRBJ2-7, with 11 bases lining up with TRBD2. Germline CDR1 is SNHLY and CDR2 is FYNNEI. Trimming at V came to 6 bases and at J to 4 bases, leaving 5 bases not matched to a gene. The length of the CDR3 is 14 residues. As DNA, the CDR3 is TGTGCCAGCAGGTCTACTAGCGGGGGATACGAGCAGTACTTC. Protein: CASRSTSGGYEQYF.

The V and J genes are TRBV18 and TRBJ1-4; D not resolved. This CDR3 is 13 amino acids long. Trimming removed 6 bases at V and 4 bases at J, with 9 bases between. Germline CDR1 is KGHSH and CDR2 is LQKENI. The CDR3 DNA is TGTGCCAGCTCGACAAGTCTTAATGAAAAACTGTTTTTT. Translation gives CASSTSLNEKLFF.

The chain carries TRBV6-5 and TRBJ1-2, with D possibly matching TRBD1 (5 bases). The V and J ends lost 2 bases and 5 bases respectively, with 15 bases between them. This CDR3 comprises 15 residues. CDR1 MNHEY and CDR2 SVGAGI come from the germline V gene. CDR3 region: CASSYEQGTVYGYTF. The CDR3 bases are TGTGCCAGCAGTTACGAGCAGGGCACAGTATATGGCTACACCTTC.

This sequence joins TRBV28 and TRBJ2-2; D unclear. The CDR3 runs 13 residues. V lost 4 bases to trimming and J lost 2 bases, with 5 bases between them. Germline-derived CDR1 and CDR2 are MDHEN and SYDVKM. CDR3 in amino acids: CASSSPNTGELFF. The CDR3 region has the DNA TGTGCCAGCAGTTCCCCTAACACCGGGGAGCTGTTTTTT. Looking up the rest from reference TRBV28 and TRBJ2-2 gives the full variable domain: DVKVTQSSRYLVKRTGEKVFLECVQDMDHENMFWYRQDPGLGLRLIYFSYDVKMKEKGDIPEGYSVSREKKERFSLILESASTNQTSMYLCASSSPNTGELFFGEGSRLTVL.